This section outlines one T cell receptor (beta chain) sequence together with its context. This entry is derived from a study of T cell changes during pregnancy in multiple sclerosis. The V gene end was trimmed by 4 bases and the J gene end by 9 bases; junction bases not matched to a gene: 14. CDR1 and CDR2 from the germline V gene are LNHDA and SQIVND (reference sequence). The CDR3 is 15 residues long. Libraries were prepared by immunoSEQ multiplex PCR; TCRdb keeps only in-frame clonotypes and omits some of them. This sample yields tens of thousands of clones, of which roughly 92% are seen a single time; around 2% belongs to the top ten.

The clonotype originates from a female donor in good health, enrolled as a control in a pregnancy study. Here the sequenced sample was peripheral blood, taken in the third trimester of pregnancy. The chain links TRBV19 to TRBJ1-2; 7 positions agree with TRBD1. For the CDR3, the DNA is TGTGCCAGTAGTAGACAAGGAGACAGGGTTTTGCGCTACACCTTC. Translating it yields CASSRQGDRVLRYTF.